This T cell receptor beta chain was captured by sequencing in a study of CD4 T cells in relation to SARS-CoV-2 and coronaviruses. The CDR3 sequence is 15 residues long. Trimming pared 5 bases from V and 5 bases from J, leaving 14 bases between. CDR1 is KGHDR, CDR2 SFDVKD, per germline. The unexposed donors gave CD4+ T cells in about 2011-2019, prior to COVID-19. After ten to eleven days of culture, CD4+ T cells were isolated. Assay used: immunoSEQ multiplex PCR; TCRdb lists only in-frame clones, some missing. The data show approximately 20,000 clones, with 74% seen just once and 9.5% to 15% held by the top ten. As to this clone: The antigen remains unidentified.

The receptor's source is a human donor in good health. The J gene is TRBJ1-4, the V gene TRBV24-1; D remains unclear. Sequenced material: CD4+ T cells from PBMCs, cultured in vitro. The DNA of the CDR3 is TGTGCCACCAGTGGTGTCGGACCTCACAATGAAAAACTGTTTTTT. This gives the protein CATSGVGPHNEKLFF.